One sample yielded the 20 T cell receptor beta chains listed below, sequenced in a study of shared clonotypes between healthy human individuals. Data came from immunoSEQ multiplex PCR; TCRdb stores just in-frame clones and leaves some out. The table lists approximately 2,000,000 clones, around 92% of them singletons. The specimen was naive CD4+ T cells from PBMCs. Subset described: CD45RA+ positively selected. The receptors originated from a young man in good health. Some clones in this sample may be carry-over from other donors' samples.

This clone was observed a handful of times. The genes are TRBV30 and TRBJ1-5; D not resolved. V lost 6 bases, J lost 2 bases, and 11 bases lay in between. From germline, CDR1 is GTSNPN and CDR2 SVGIG (reference sequence). There are 13 residues in the CDR3. For the CDR3, the DNA is TGTGCCTGTAATCCCGGGGGCAATCAGCCCCAGCATTTT. Protein sequence: CACNPGGNQPQHF.

This chain uses TRBV25-1 with TRBJ2-1, with D possibly being TRBD2 (6 bases). Germline CDR1 and CDR2: MGHDK and SYGVNS. The CDR3 runs to 12 residues. The ends were cut back, 9 bases at V and 9 bases at J, with 15 bases in the middle. The CDR3 nucleotides are TGTGCCAGTAAGACTAGTAGCGGTGAGCAGTTCTTC. As protein: CASKTSSGEQFF. Drawing the rest from reference TRBV25-1 and TRBJ2-1, the complete variable domain is EADIYQTPRYLVIGTGKKITLECSQTMGHDKMYWYQQDPGMELHLIHYSYGVNSTEKGDLSSESTVSRIRTEHFPLTLESARPSHTSQYLCASKTSSGEQFFGPGTRLTVL.

The V call is TRBV30, the J call TRBJ2-2, with D possibly being TRBD2 (7 bases). Germline V lookup: CDR1 GTSNPN, CDR2 SVGIG (reference sequence). Trimming cost V 7 bases and J 9 bases, with 24 bases left between them. CDR3 length equals 15 residues. CDR3 sequence reads: CAYQRGGRVLRELFF. The CDR3 bases are TGTGCCTATCAAAGAGGGGGGAGGGTTCTCAGGGAGCTGTTTTTT.

V and J are TRBV7-8 and TRBJ1-2, with TRBD1 as a possible D gene (6 bases). Germline V gene sequence: CDR1 SGHVS, CDR2 FQNEAQ. The CDR3 contains 13 residues. V lost 11 bases and J lost 2, with 15 bases in between. The CDR3 region is CAASRGQNYGYTF. The CDR3 nucleotides read TGTGCCGCCTCTCGGGGGCAGAACTATGGCTACACCTTC.

J is TRBJ2-7 and V is TRBV7-8; TRBD2 agrees at 7 bases. Germline assignment: CDR1 SGHVS and CDR2 FQNEAQ. J lost 7 bases, V lost 4 bases, and 13 bases had no gene match. This CDR3 spans 15 amino acids. The CDR3, as DNA: TGTGCCAGCAGCTCCCGACTAGCCCGGTACAAAGAGCAGTACTTC. Amino acid sequence: CASSSRLARYKEQYF.

This chain connects TRBV5-1 to TRBJ1-2; 7 nucleotides match TRBD1. CDR1 and CDR2 from the germline V gene are SGHRS and YFSETQ. V lost 0 bases and J lost 4; bases outside the gene matches: 6. The CDR3 runs 15 residues. The CDR3 DNA reads as TGCGCCAGCAGCTTGGCCCTAGACAGGGCCTATGGCTACACCTTC. It is translated as CASSLALDRAYGYTF. The full variable domain, with the rest looked up from reference TRBV5-1 and TRBJ1-2, is KAGVTQTPRYLIKTRGQQVTLSCSPISGHRSVSWYQQTPGQGLQFLFEYFSETQRNKGNFPGRFSGRQFSNSRSEMNVSTLELGDSALYLCASSLALDRAYGYTFGSGTRLTVV.

This clone was seen once. J is TRBJ1-4 and V is TRBV19; D call uncertain. The V end lost 3 bases, the J end lost 5 bases, and 7 bases lay between the germline ends. The CDR3 runs to 13 residues. Germline values: CDR1 LNHDA, CDR2 SQIVND (reference sequence). The CDR3 reads CASSIWTNEKLFF. The DNA of the CDR3 is TGTGCCAGTAGTATTTGGACCAATGAAAAACTGTTTTTT.

This sequence joins TRBV6-1 and TRBJ1-4, with D unclear. Per germline, CDR1 MNHNS and CDR2 SASEGT. This CDR3 has 14 residues. Trimming removed 6 bases at V and 1 base at J, with 9 bases between. The CDR3 here is CASSNGRTNEKLFF. CDR3 bases: TGTGCCAGCAGCAATGGGAGAACTAATGAAAAACTGTTTTTT.

The gene calls are TRBV6-1 and TRBJ1-5; possibly TRBD1 for D (5 bases). V shed 6 bases and J shed 4 bases, with 10 bases lying between them. Germline CDR1 is MNHNS and CDR2 is SASEGT. The CDR3 covers 13 residues. The CDR3 reads CASRQGLNQPQHF. The CDR3 DNA is TGTGCCAGCAGGCAGGGCCTTAATCAGCCCCAGCATTTT.

The chain combines TRBV30 with TRBJ1-3, with D perhaps TRBD1 (5 bases). The length of the CDR3 is 13 residues. V gave up 4 bases and J gave up 5 bases, with 12 bases separating them. The germline gives CDR1 GTSNPN, CDR2 SVGIG (reference sequence). CDR3 coding DNA: TGTGCCTGGATCTCAGGGATGCGAAACACCATATATTTT. Translated, it gives CAWISGMRNTIYF.

The chain carries TRBV29-1 and TRBJ2-7; D may be TRBD1 (5 bases). The CDR3 spans 11 residues. Germline V gives CDR1 SQVTM, CDR2 ANQGSEA. The CDR3 DNA reads as TGCAAACCCCATCAGGGATCCGAGCAGTACTTC. Translation: CKPHQGSEQYF.

The rearrangement joins TRBV7-9 to TRBJ2-3; 10 positions match TRBD2. CDR1 is SEHNR, CDR2 FQNEAQ, per germline (reference sequence). This CDR3 is built from 17 residues. With V trimmed by 0 bases and J by 4 bases, 7 bases remained unmatched. CDR3 residues: CASSLALAGDLPDTQYF. CDR3 nucleotides: TGTGCCAGCAGCTTAGCGCTAGCGGGAGATCTACCAGATACGCAGTATTTT.

The gene calls are TRBV2 and TRBJ1-2; D not certain. In germline, CDR1 is SNHLY, CDR2 FYNNEI. V lost 3 bases to trimming and J lost 1 base, with 6 bases between them. CDR3 length equals 13 residues. CDR3 nucleotide sequence: TGTGCCAGCAGTGATGCGGTTAACTATGGCTACACCTTC. As protein: CASSDAVNYGYTF.

The chain joins TRBV4-3 to TRBJ2-3, with D maybe TRBD2 (5 bases). Germline CDR1 and CDR2: LGHNA and YSLEER. The V and J ends lost 1 base and 3 bases respectively, with 8 bases between them. This CDR3 comprises 14 residues. In DNA form, the CDR3 reads TGCGCCAGCAGCCAAGTGAGGGAAACAGATACGCAGTATTTT. Its protein product is CASSQVRETDTQYF.

The V call is TRBV6-5, the J call TRBJ1-4; D might be TRBD1 (6 bases). The CDR3 is 15 amino acids. Germline CDR1 reads MNHEY; CDR2 reads SVGAGI. Trimming left V 5 bases short and J 4 bases short, with 14 bases between. CDR3 sequence: CASSTGQLINEKLFF. As DNA, the CDR3 is TGTGCCAGCAGTACTGGACAGCTCATTAATGAAAAACTGTTTTTT.

This clone appeared once. This chain uses TRBV11-3 with TRBJ2-1, with D uncertain. V lost 0 bases and J 6 bases, leaving 9 bases between the germline ends. The CDR3 consists of 14 residues. Looked up from germline, CDR1 is SGHNT and CDR2 is YENEEA. The CDR3 DNA follows: TGTGCCAGCAGCTTAGACGGGCCGTCCAATGAGCAGTTCTTC. It specifies CASSLDGPSNEQFF.

This chain joins TRBV29-1 and TRBJ2-3, with 13 bases fitting TRBD2. The CDR3 has 14 residues. Germline loops: CDR1 SQVTM, CDR2 ANQGSEA. With V trimmed by 8 bases and J by 2 bases, 4 bases remained unmatched. The CDR3, as DNA: TGCAGCCCAGGACTAGCGGGAGACACAGATACGCAGTATTTT. Translation gives CSPGLAGDTDTQYF.

The chain carries TRBV4-1 and TRBJ1-2; D is unresolved. V was clipped by 1 base and J by 11 bases, with 14 bases between them. CDR3 length: 13 amino acids. CDR1 is MGHRA and CDR2 is YSYEKL in the germline V gene. CDR3 nucleotide sequence: TGCGCCAGCAGCCAAGTGCGACGAGCTGCGTACACCTTC. Its protein product is CASSQVRRAAYTF.

The CDR3 spells CASSFSGGSGETQYF. The CDR3 nucleotides read TGTGCCAGCAGCTTCTCCGGGGGTAGCGGTGAGACCCAGTACTTC. The chain couples TRBV7-2 to TRBJ2-5, with D perhaps TRBD2 (6 bases). The CDR3 is made up of 15 amino acids. Trimming pared 3 bases from V and 5 bases from J, leaving 16 bases between. Germline V gives CDR1 SGHTA, CDR2 FQGNSA.

J is TRBJ1-5 and V is TRBV6-6; D ambiguous. V was trimmed by 5 bases and J by 1 base, leaving 6 bases between them. The CDR3 runs to 13 residues. In germline, CDR1 is MNHNY, CDR2 SVGAGI (reference sequence). The CDR3 protein is CASSAQSNQPQHF. The CDR3 DNA follows: TGTGCCAGCAGTGCACAAAGCAATCAGCCCCAGCATTTT.